A single TCR beta chain is shown here with its context. Its antigen is not identified. This record comes from a study of identical twins. Study-wide results and limits: Monozygotic twin pairs showed more out-of-frame TCR alpha sharing than models estimated. Cord blood beta clonotypes that were abundant carried fewer insertions, and memory repertoires showed no such trend.

TCRdb called the 5' RACE reads again in MiXCR, with one record for every CDR3 protein. The table records fewer than 250,000 distinct CDR3 sequences, 7% of them present only once. This CDR3 is built from 16 residues. The J segment lost 5 bases and the V segment lost 6 bases, leaving 18 bases of the junction unmatched. Germline V lookup: CDR1 SQVTM, CDR2 ANQGSEA. Separately, the same data were catalogued under a study of yellow fever vaccine responses in identical twins.

Material: memory (CD45RO+) T cells sorted from blood. This receptor was obtained from a woman aged 18-29 years in good health. The V gene is TRBV29-1, the J gene TRBJ2-5; 7 positions agree with TRBD2. In DNA form, the CDR3 reads TGCAGCGTGGGGACGGGCGGGAGCTATGGAAGGGAGACCCAGTACTTC. Its translation is CSVGTGGSYGRETQYF.